A selection of T cell receptor beta chains follows, all from one sample in a study of shared clonotypes between healthy human individuals. Generated by immunoSEQ multiplex PCR, the TCRdb table keeps only in-frame clones and is missing some. The sample consists of about 870,000 clones, 80% to 95% of them appearing once. Sequencing input: naive CD8+ T cells sorted from blood. All receptors come from a man aged 30 to 45 in good health. CDR3s leave out the opening cysteine and the closing phenylalanine or tryptophan. Each record gives: J gene, V gene, CDR3 protein.

J gene: TRBJ2-7; V gene: TRBV6-5; CDR3 protein: ASMGGRTYEQY
J gene: TRBJ2-5; V gene: TRBV30; CDR3 protein: AWSVGTQETQY
J gene: TRBJ2-3; V gene: TRBV4-1; CDR3 protein: ASSHPPPSGRAGSDTQY
J gene: TRBJ2-5; V gene: TRBV7-6; CDR3 protein: ASSFNAGPVETQY
J gene: TRBJ2-1; V gene: TRBV11-2; CDR3 protein: ASSEEGRSSYNEQF
J gene: TRBJ2-5; V gene: TRBV7-9; CDR3 protein: ASSLPTGRDQETQY
J gene: TRBJ2-7; V gene: TRBV13; CDR3 protein: ASSLPGEGEQY
J gene: TRBJ2-7; V gene: TRBV27; CDR3 protein: ASSPGQGRGEQY
J gene: TRBJ2-7; V gene: TRBV9; CDR3 protein: ASSVYSSESYEQY
J gene: TRBJ2-5; V gene: TRBV27; CDR3 protein: ASSPGTGGTQY
J gene: TRBJ1-3; V gene: TRBV6-1; CDR3 protein: ASSVGTGSGNTIY
J gene: TRBJ2-1; V gene: TRBV21-1; CDR3 protein: ASSTSGTSPYNEQF
J gene: TRBJ2-7; V gene: TRBV11-2; CDR3 protein: ASSGEGQGTSTYEQY
J gene: TRBJ2-2; V gene: TRBV28; CDR3 protein: ASSFQNTGELF
J gene: TRBJ2-7; V gene: TRBV27; CDR3 protein: ASSPGTVPYEQY
J gene: TRBJ2-7; V gene: TRBV6-5; CDR3 protein: ASSYSRTGAKQY
J gene: TRBJ2-1; V gene: TRBV6-6; CDR3 protein: ASSHRGSYNEQF
J gene: TRBJ2-7; V gene: TRBV27; CDR3 protein: ASSLQDRAYEQY
J gene: TRBJ2-7; V gene: TRBV9; CDR3 protein: ASSRQGYEQY
J gene: TRBJ2-5; V gene: TRBV7-9; CDR3 protein: ASERVGVETQY
J gene: TRBJ2-7; V gene: TRBV9; CDR3 protein: ASSPRQSPHEQY
J gene: TRBJ2-7; V gene: TRBV5-1; CDR3 protein: ASSLWQGNYEQY
J gene: TRBJ2-7; V gene: TRBV29-1; CDR3 protein: SVHTGITYEQY
J gene: TRBJ2-7; V gene: TRBV28; CDR3 protein: ASSGRVDYEQY
J gene: TRBJ2-5; V gene: TRBV27; CDR3 protein: ASSPLQGAEETQY
J gene: TRBJ2-1; V gene: TRBV11-2; CDR3 protein: ASSFYGGDNEQF
J gene: TRBJ2-6; V gene: TRBV11-2; CDR3 protein: AIRRENKPGANVLT
J gene: TRBJ2-5; V gene: TRBV19; CDR3 protein: ASSPLEFKTQY
J gene: TRBJ2-5; V gene: TRBV7-6; CDR3 protein: ASREAGVGETQY
J gene: TRBJ2-1; V gene: TRBV6-5; CDR3 protein: ASRLLDLNNEQF
J gene: TRBJ1-2; V gene: TRBV4-1; CDR3 protein: ASSEPGGRGYGYT
J gene: TRBJ2-7; V gene: TRBV7-9; CDR3 protein: ASSLVGSDSYEQY
J gene: TRBJ2-3; V gene: TRBV6-4; CDR3 protein: ASSERGDGSDTQY
J gene: TRBJ2-7; V gene: TRBV6-1; CDR3 protein: ASSEAGLAGVRHEQY
J gene: TRBJ1-4; V gene: TRBV5-8; CDR3 protein: ASSFQTGTEKLF
J gene: TRBJ2-7; V gene: TRBV4-1; CDR3 protein: ASSHLVSGSYEQY
J gene: TRBJ2-7; V gene: TRBV7-9; CDR3 protein: ASSSGQGPHYEQY
J gene: TRBJ2-2; V gene: TRBV6-4; CDR3 protein: ASSEDVTGELF
J gene: TRBJ2-7; V gene: TRBV7-8; CDR3 protein: ASSPSRDRGREQY